These 22 T cell receptor beta chains share one sample of origin, sequenced in a study of tumor and adjacent non-tumor tissue in lung cancer. A modified ARM-PCR protocol with three rounds of nested PCR amplified TCRbeta. TCRdb independently ran MiXCR on the multiplex PCR reads; one entry per CDR3 protein. This table holds 200,000 to 250,000 distinct CDR3 sequences, 71% found once. No cell sorting was done before RNA was extracted from the tissue. The specimen sequenced was lung tumor tissue. The source of these receptors is a man aged 60-69 years with non-small cell lung cancer.

Many counts were recorded for this clonotype. The chain recombines TRBV6-5 with TRBJ1-2, with a possible D match to TRBD1 (5 bases). The CDR3 extends over 12 amino acids. The germline gives CDR1 MNHEY, CDR2 SVGAGI. V was shortened by 3 bases and J by 8 bases, with 10 bases between the two germline ends. The CDR3 loop reads CASSYGTGGYTF. CDR3 in DNA: TGTGCCAGCAGTTATGGGACGGGAGGCTACACCTTC.

Remarks on this clonotype: An end of the junction does not agree with germline; a read error may underlie this. The chain combines TRBV11-2 with TRBJ2-5, with 7 bases aligning to TRBD1. CDR3 length: 13 residues. CDR1 is SGHAT, CDR2 FQNNGV, per germline. The DNA of the CDR3 is TGTGCCAGTAACTCTACAGGGGAAGAGATCCAGTACTTC. Amino acid sequence: CASNSTGEEIQYF.

With regard to this clonotype: A junction boundary mismatches the germline segment, possibly from a read error. The J gene is TRBJ1-4, the V gene TRBV11-2, with 9 bases lining up with TRBD1. This CDR3 spans 14 amino acids. Germline loops: CDR1 SGHAT, CDR2 FQNNGV. This chain's CDR3 is CASSPTGGREKLFF. CDR3 DNA sequence: TGTGCCAGCAGCCCAACAGGGGGCAGGGAAAAACTGTTCTTT.

As regards this clonotype: A much larger clone is a single base away; this may be a read error. The chain has TRBV20-1 and TRBJ1-2, with TRBD1 identical over 7 bases. CDR3 length equals 15 residues. Germline CDR1 and CDR2: DFQATT and SNEGSKA (reference sequence). CDR3: CGAPSRGSINYGYTF. CDR3 in DNA: TGCGGTGCTCCCTCCAGGGGGTCTATCAACTATGGCTACACCTTC.

This clonotype was counted at least ten times. The V and J genes are TRBV20-1 and TRBJ2-5; 7 bases line up with TRBD1. Trimming removed 3 bases from V and 4 bases from J; junction bases left unmatched: 2. Germline lookup yields CDR1 DFQATT and CDR2 SNEGSKA (reference sequence). This CDR3 contains 12 residues. CDR3 nucleotides: TGCAGTGCTAGTGGGACAGTAGAGACCCAGTACTTC. Protein sequence: CSASGTVETQYF.

This clonotype has just a few counts. Germline and junction disagree at one end, which may indicate a read error. This chain joins TRBV20-1 and TRBJ2-1; 7 bases fit TRBD2. The V gene's germline CDR1 is DFQATT and CDR2 SNEGSKA (reference sequence). The CDR3 spans 18 residues. CDR3 DNA sequence: TGCAGTGCTAGAGATCAGGAGCGGGATTTGTTGACCTACAATGAGCAGCTCTTC. Amino acids: CSARDQERDLLTYNEQLF.

V and J are TRBV12-3 or TRBV12-4 and TRBJ1-1; possible D gene TRBD1, 5 bases. The V and J ends lost 6 bases and 0 bases respectively, with 14 bases between them. The CDR3 is 15 amino acids. The DNA of the CDR3 is TGTGCCAGCAGCCTACCTATAGGGGTGAACACTGAAGCTTTCTTT. Amino acid sequence: CASSLPIGVNTEAFF.

Concerning this clonotype: A read error may be the cause here, since a much bigger clone is one base away. V usage is TRBV12-3 or TRBV12-4 and J usage is TRBJ2-2; D is undetermined. The CDR3 contains 13 residues. This CDR3 is CAGRTDNTGELFF. The DNA for the CDR3 is TGTGCCGGCAGGACGGATAACACCGGGGAGCTGTTTTTT.

V and J are TRBV20-1 and TRBJ1-2, with TRBD1 identical over 9 bases. This CDR3 has 16 amino acids. Trimming removed 8 bases from V and 7 bases from J; junction bases left unmatched: 20. The germline V gene has CDR1 DFQATT and CDR2 SNEGSKA (reference sequence). The CDR3 DNA is TGCAGTTCCACGAACCGGACAGGGGCTATTGGCGGTGGCTACACCTTC. Translation: CSSTNRTGAIGGGYTF.

A remark on this clonotype: Because it lacks the conserved phenylalanine or tryptophan at the end, this CDR3 is likely a read error. The gene calls are TRBV5-4 and TRBJ1-1; 7 nucleotides agree with TRBD1. The V gene's germline CDR1 is SGHNT and CDR2 YYREEE (reference sequence). This CDR3 has 15 residues. Germline trimming cut 0 bases from V and 3 bases from J; bases unmatched to any gene: 5. The DNA of the CDR3 is TGTGCCAGCAGCTTGGACGTCAGGGGGGACACTGAAGCTTTCTCT. This codes for CASSLDVRGDTEAFS.

As concerns this clonotype: An end of the junction differs from the germline gene, which may be a read error. V and J are TRBV20-1 and TRBJ1-6; possibly TRBD1 for D (6 bases). CDR3 length: 15 amino acids. Germline loops: CDR1 DFQATT, CDR2 SNEGSKA (reference sequence). In DNA form, the CDR3 reads TGCGGTGCTAGAGCCAAGGGGGTAAAAGTGACACCCATCCTCTTT. This codes for CGARAKGVKVTPILF.

This clonotype was picked up many times. The chain recombines TRBV6-2 or TRBV6-3 with TRBJ2-1; D call uncertain. The CDR3 has 15 amino acids. Deletions cut 3 bases from V and 1 base from J, with 10 bases between. The germline V gene encodes CDR1 MNHEY and CDR2 SVGEGT. Here the CDR3 DNA reads TGTGCCAGCAGTTATAGGCTCCGATCCTACAATGAGCAGTTCTTC. This encodes CASSYRLRSYNEQFF.

Turning to this clonotype: The CDR3 does not end in the conserved phenylalanine or tryptophan, so this is likely a read error. The chain is built from TRBV11-3 and TRBJ2-1; D unresolved. The V end lost 2 bases, the J end lost 7 bases, and 9 bases lay between the germline ends. The germline CDR1 and CDR2 sequences are SGHNT and YENEEA. The CDR3 is made up of 13 amino acids. The DNA for the CDR3 is TGTGCCAGCAGCTTACTAAGGGTAAATGAGCAGTTCATA. It codes for CASSLLRVNEQFI.

With respect to this clonotype: One end of the junction does not line up with germline, which may come from a read error. J is TRBJ2-3 and V is TRBV6-5; D may match TRBD1 or TRBD2 (6 bases each). Germline V gene sequence: CDR1 MNHEY, CDR2 SVGAGI. The CDR3 is 17 residues long. CDR3 sequence: CASSYGGHPTSRDTHYF. CDR3 coding DNA: TGTGCCAGCAGTTACGGGGGACATCCTACTAGCAGAGATACGCATTATTTT.

Notes on this clonotype: Mismatch with germline at one junction end may stem from a read error. The chain uses TRBV6-1 and TRBJ2-7; D uncertain. Germline-derived CDR1 and CDR2 are MNHNS and SASEGT. CDR3 length equals 11 residues. The CDR3 here is CASSDYREQYF. The DNA for the CDR3 is TGTGCTAGCAGTGATTACCGGGAGCAGTACTTC.

There are many counts of this clonotype. This chain connects TRBV6-5 to TRBJ2-5; TRBD2 aligns across 8 bases. J lost 5 bases, V lost 6 bases, and 5 bases had no gene match. The CDR3 runs 13 residues. The germline V gene encodes CDR1 MNHEY and CDR2 SVGAGI. For the CDR3, the DNA is TGTGCCAGCAGACTCGGGGGGGGCGAGACCCAGTACTTC. Translating it yields CASRLGGGETQYF.

As to this clonotype: One end of the junction varies from germline; a read error may be responsible. This chain connects TRBV6-6 to TRBJ1-2; D gene ambiguous. CDR1 and CDR2 (germline): MNHNY, SVGAGI (reference sequence). There are 13 residues in the CDR3. CDR3 DNA sequence: TGTGCCAACACTCCGGGAGCTAACTATGGCTACACATTC. Translated: CANTPGANYGYTF.

Remarks on this clonotype: This may be a read error, as it is one base from a much larger clone. V gene TRBV29-1 combines with J gene TRBJ2-7, with D hard to call. The CDR3 loop spans 10 amino acids. The germline V gene encodes CDR1 SQVTM and CDR2 ANQGSEA. The germline V and J ends were trimmed by 3 bases and 8 bases, with 8 bases remaining between them. The CDR3 protein is CSVESTKQYF. CDR3 DNA: TGCAGCGTTGAGTCCACTAAGCAGTACTTC.

The rearrangement links TRBV11-2 to TRBJ2-7, with D perhaps matching TRBD2 (5 bases). Germline V gene lookup returns CDR1 SGHAT and CDR2 FQNNGV. V was clipped by 4 bases and J by 3 bases, with 16 bases between them. There are 15 residues in the CDR3. Here the CDR3 reads CASSSRGTSHYEQYF. Here the CDR3 DNA reads TGTGCCAGCAGCTCCCGGGGAACTAGTCACTACGAGCAGTACTTC. The full variable domain, its missing parts supplied by reference TRBV11-2 and TRBJ2-7, is EAGVAQSPRYKIIEKRQSVAFWCNPISGHATLYWYQQILGQGPKLLIQFQNNGVVDDSQLPKDRFSAERLKGVDSTLKIQPAKLEDSAVYLCASSSRGTSHYEQYFGPGTRLTVT.

This clonotype was counted between two and nine times. The chain uses TRBV20-1 and TRBJ2-1; the match to TRBD2 covers 10 bases. J gave up 6 bases and V 4 bases, and 15 bases lay outside the gene matches. Germline V gene sequence: CDR1 DFQATT, CDR2 SNEGSKA (reference sequence). This CDR3 comprises 17 residues. CDR3 nucleotide sequence: TGCAGTGCTACCCTGGGTAGCGGGGGGATTAGCGTCAATGAGCAGTTCTTC. Translated, it gives CSATLGSGGISVNEQFF.

This clonotype was counted only a few times. This chain links TRBV6-6 with TRBJ2-2, with TRBD2 matching 11 bases. The germline CDR1 and CDR2 sequences are MNHNY and SVGAGI (reference sequence). This CDR3 is built from 14 residues. The J segment lost 6 bases and the V segment lost 7 bases, leaving 4 bases of the junction unmatched. CDR3 nucleotides: TGTGCCAGCACCCTAGCGGGAGGATCCGGGGAGCTGTTTTTT. It is translated as CASTLAGGSGELFF.

The chain is built from TRBV28 and TRBJ1-6; no definite D call. Trimming took off 5 bases at V and 0 bases at J, with 14 bases between the two ends. The CDR3 is 17 amino acids. Germline CDR1 is MDHEN and CDR2 is SYDVKM. CDR3 protein: CASSPPLGSSYNSPLHF. CDR3 nucleotide sequence: TGTGCCAGCAGTCCCCCGCTAGGCAGCTCCTATAATTCACCCCTCCACTTT.